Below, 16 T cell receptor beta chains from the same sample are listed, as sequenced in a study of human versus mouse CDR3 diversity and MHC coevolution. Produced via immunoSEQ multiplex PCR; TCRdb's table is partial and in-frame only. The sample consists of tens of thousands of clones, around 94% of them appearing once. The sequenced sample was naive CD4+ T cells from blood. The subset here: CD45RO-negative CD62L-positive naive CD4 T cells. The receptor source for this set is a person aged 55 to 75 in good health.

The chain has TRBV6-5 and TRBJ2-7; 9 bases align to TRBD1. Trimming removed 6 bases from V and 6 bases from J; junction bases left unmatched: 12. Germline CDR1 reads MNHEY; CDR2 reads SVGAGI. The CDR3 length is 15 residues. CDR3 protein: CASSQGQGNLGEQYF. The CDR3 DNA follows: TGTGCCAGCAGCCAGGGACAGGGCAATCTCGGCGAGCAGTACTTC.

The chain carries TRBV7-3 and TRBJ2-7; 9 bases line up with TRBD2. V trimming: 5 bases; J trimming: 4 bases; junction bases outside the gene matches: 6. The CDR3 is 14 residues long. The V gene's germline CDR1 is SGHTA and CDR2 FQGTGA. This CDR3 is CASSAGTSRYEQYF. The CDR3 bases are TGTGCCAGCAGCGCCGGGACTAGCCGGTACGAGCAGTACTTC.

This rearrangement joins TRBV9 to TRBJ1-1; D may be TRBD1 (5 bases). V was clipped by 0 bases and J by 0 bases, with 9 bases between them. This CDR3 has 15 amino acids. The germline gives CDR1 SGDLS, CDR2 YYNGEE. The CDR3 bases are TGTGCCAGCAGCGTAGAGGCAGGGATGAACACTGAAGCTTTCTTT. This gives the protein CASSVEAGMNTEAFF.

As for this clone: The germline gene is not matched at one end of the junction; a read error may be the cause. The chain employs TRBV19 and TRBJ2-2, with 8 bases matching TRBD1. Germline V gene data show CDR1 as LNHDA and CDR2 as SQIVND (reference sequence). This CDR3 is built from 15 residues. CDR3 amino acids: CASNIDRGSPGELFF. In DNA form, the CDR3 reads TGTGCCAGTAATATAGACAGGGGAAGTCCCGGGGAGCTGTTTTTT.

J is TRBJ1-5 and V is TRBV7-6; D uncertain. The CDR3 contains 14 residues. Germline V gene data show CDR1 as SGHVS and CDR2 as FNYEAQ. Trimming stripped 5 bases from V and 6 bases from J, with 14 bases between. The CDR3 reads CASSPGLEGQPQHF. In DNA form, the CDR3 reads TGTGCCAGCAGCCCCGGACTCGAAGGTCAGCCCCAGCATTTT.

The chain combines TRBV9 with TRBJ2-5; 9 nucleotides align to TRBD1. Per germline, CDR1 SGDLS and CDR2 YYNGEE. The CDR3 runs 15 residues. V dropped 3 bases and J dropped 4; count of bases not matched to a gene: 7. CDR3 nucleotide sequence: TGTGCCAGCAGCGCACAGGGGGCTCTTGGAGAGACCCAGTACTTC. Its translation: CASSAQGALGETQYF.

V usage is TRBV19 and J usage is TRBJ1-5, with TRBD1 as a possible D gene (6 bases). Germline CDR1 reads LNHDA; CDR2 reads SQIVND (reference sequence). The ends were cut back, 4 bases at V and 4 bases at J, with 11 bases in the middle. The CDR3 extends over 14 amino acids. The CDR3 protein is CASSTQQGNQPQHF. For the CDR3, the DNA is TGTGCCAGTAGTACCCAACAGGGAAATCAGCCCCAGCATTTT.

The CDR3 here is CASSQAGTAYTEAFF. The CDR3 DNA is TGTGCCAGCAGCCAGGCCGGGACAGCTTACACTGAAGCTTTCTTT. This chain joins TRBV7-9 and TRBJ1-1; the match to TRBD1 covers 7 bases. V was pared by 5 bases and J by 3 bases, with 9 bases of the junction left unmatched. Germline lookup yields CDR1 SEHNR and CDR2 FQNEAQ (reference sequence). The CDR3 covers 15 residues.

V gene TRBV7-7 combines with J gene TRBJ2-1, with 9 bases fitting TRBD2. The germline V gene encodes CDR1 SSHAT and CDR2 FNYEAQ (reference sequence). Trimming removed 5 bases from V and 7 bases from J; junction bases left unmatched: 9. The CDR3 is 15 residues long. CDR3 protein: CASSPGLAEENEQFF. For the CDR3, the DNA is TGTGCCAGCAGCCCGGGACTAGCAGAAGAGAATGAGCAGTTCTTC.

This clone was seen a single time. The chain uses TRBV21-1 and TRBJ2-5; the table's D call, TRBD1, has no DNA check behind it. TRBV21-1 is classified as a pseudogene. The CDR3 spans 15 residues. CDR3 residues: CASSKEGQGEETQYF. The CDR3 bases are TGTGCCAGCAGCAAAGAGGGCCAGGGTGAAGAGACCCAGTACTTC.

CDR3 region: CASSPMADMNTEAFF. The CDR3 region has the DNA TGTGCCAGCTCACCAATGGCAGACATGAACACTGAAGCTTTCTTT. The V call is TRBV18, the J call TRBJ1-1, with D unclear. CDR3 length: 15 residues. Germline V gene lookup returns CDR1 KGHSH and CDR2 LQKENI. The V end lost 2 bases, the J end lost 0 bases, and 10 bases lay between the germline ends.

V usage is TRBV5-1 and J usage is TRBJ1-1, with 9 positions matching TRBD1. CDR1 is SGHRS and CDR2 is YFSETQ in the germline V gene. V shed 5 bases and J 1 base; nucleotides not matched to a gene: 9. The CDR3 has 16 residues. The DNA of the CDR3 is TGCGCCAGCAGGGGTGGGACAGGGCCCCAGAACACTGAAGCTTTCTTT. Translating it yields CASRGGTGPQNTEAFF.

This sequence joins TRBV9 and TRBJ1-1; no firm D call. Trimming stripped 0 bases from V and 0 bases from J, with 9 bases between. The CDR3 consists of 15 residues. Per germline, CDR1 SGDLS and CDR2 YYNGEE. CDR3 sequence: CASSVEEYMNTEAFF. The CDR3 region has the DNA TGTGCCAGCAGCGTAGAGGAGTACATGAACACTGAAGCTTTCTTT.

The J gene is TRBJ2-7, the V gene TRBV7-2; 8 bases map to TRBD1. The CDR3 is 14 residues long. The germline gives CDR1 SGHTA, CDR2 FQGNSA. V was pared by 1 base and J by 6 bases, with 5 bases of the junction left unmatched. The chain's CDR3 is CASSLEGQVGEQYF. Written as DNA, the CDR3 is TGTGCCAGCAGCTTAGAGGGACAGGTCGGCGAGCAGTACTTC.

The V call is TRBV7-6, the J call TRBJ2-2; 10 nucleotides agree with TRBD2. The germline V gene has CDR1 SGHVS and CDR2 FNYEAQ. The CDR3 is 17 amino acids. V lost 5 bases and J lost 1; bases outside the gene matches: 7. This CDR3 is CASSRTIAGGNTGELFF. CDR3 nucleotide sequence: TGTGCCAGCAGCCGGACGATAGCGGGAGGGAACACCGGGGAGCTGTTTTTT.

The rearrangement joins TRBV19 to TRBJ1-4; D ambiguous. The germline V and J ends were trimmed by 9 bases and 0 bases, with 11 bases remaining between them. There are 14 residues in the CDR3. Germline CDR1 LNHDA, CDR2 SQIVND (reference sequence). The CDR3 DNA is TGTGCCAGCCAACGAGTTGCAACTAATGAAAAACTGTTTTTT. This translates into CASQRVATNEKLFF.